This T cell receptor beta chain appears in the sequencing data of a study of cytomegalovirus exposure and HLA in healthy donors. The germline CDR1 and CDR2 sequences are MNHNY and SVGAGI (reference sequence). V was clipped by 8 bases and J by 0 bases, with 11 bases between them. The CDR3 runs to 13 residues. With regard to this clone: Its antigen remains unknown.

Overall study results and limits: Later genetic work tied a missense DCLRE1C variant to beta-chain V and J trimming. Most TCR sequences were uncommon, yet certain public TCRs appeared in many donors.

The PCR made use of 60 Vbeta and 13 Jbeta primers. Repertoires were generated with immunoSEQ multiplex PCR, while TCRdb's copy carries only in-frame clones and drops some. The sample records around 120,000 clones, around 86% being singletons. Sample: PBMCs. This receptor was obtained from a man between 18 and 35 years old in good health and CMV-seronegative. V is TRBV6-6 and J is TRBJ2-7; no definite D call. CDR3 sequence reads: CASCRLSSYEQYF. Here the CDR3 DNA reads TGTGCCAGCTGCCGACTGAGCTCCTACGAGCAGTACTTC.